The 20 T cell receptor beta chains presented below share a single source sample, sequenced in a study of early T cells in non-severe SARS-CoV-2 infection. TCRdb passed the 5' RACE reads through MiXCR, listing each CDR3 protein once. The sample includes more than 25,000 distinct CDR3 sequences, 5.5% to 7% seen only once; the top ten take 13%. The sample taken for sequencing was whole blood. These receptors came from an adult who was a healthcare worker with PCR-confirmed SARS-CoV-2 infection or an uninfected control (not recorded which).

This clonotype was observed many times. V usage is TRBV28 and J usage is TRBJ2-3; TRBD1 matches at 8 bases. The CDR3 has 15 residues. Germline assignment: CDR1 MDHEN and CDR2 SYDVKM. The V segment lost 6 bases and the J segment 11 bases; nucleotides outside the gene matches: 16. The CDR3 coding sequence is TGTGCCAGCAGACAGGGGGTTTCCCTCCCGGGTGGGCAGTATTTT. This sequence encodes CASRQGVSLPGGQYF.

This clonotype occurred a few times. The rearrangement joins TRBV29-1 to TRBJ2-2; TRBD2 matches 14 bases. The CDR3 is made up of 16 amino acids. Looked up from germline, CDR1 is SQVTM and CDR2 is ANQGSEA. Trimming cost V 7 bases and J 4 bases; bases outside gene matches: 8. The CDR3 DNA reads TGCAGCGCCCCGGGACTAGCGGGGGCCAGCACCGGGGAGCTGTTTTTT. It yields the protein CSAPGLAGASTGELFF.

This clonotype was detected many times. V and J are TRBV5-4 and TRBJ1-1; the D is unclear. V was cut by 0 bases and J by 8 bases, with 5 bases left in between. CDR1 is SGHNT and CDR2 is YYREEE in the germline V gene (reference sequence). The CDR3 runs 11 residues. The CDR3 nucleotides are TGTGCCAGCAGCTTGGGCGGAGAAGCTTTCTTT. It yields the protein CASSLGGEAFF.

In this sample, this clonotype turned up many times. CDR3 amino acids: CASSFSGGAYNEQFF. CDR3 DNA sequence: TGCGCCAGCAGCTTTAGCGGGGGGGCCTACAATGAGCAGTTCTTC. This chain uses TRBV5-1 with TRBJ2-1; TRBD2 aligns across 11 bases. Germline CDR1 reads SGHRS; CDR2 reads YFSETQ. Germline trimming cut 2 bases from V and 2 bases from J; bases unmatched to any gene: 0. The CDR3 is 15 amino acids.

This clonotype was detected ten times or more. This sequence joins TRBV28 and TRBJ2-3; no clear D gene. This CDR3 is 15 amino acids long. Trimming took 5 bases from V and 1 from J, leaving 13 bases between them. Germline V gives CDR1 MDHEN, CDR2 SYDVKM. CDR3 sequence: CASSPYTPGTDTQYF. Written as DNA, the CDR3 is TGTGCCAGCAGTCCGTACACCCCTGGCACAGATACGCAGTATTTT.

The V call is TRBV27, the J call TRBJ2-6, with a possible D match to TRBD2 (5 bases). V lost 7 bases, J lost 0 bases, and 16 bases lay in between. The CDR3 sequence is 17 residues long. Germline V lookup: CDR1 MNHEY, CDR2 SMNVEV (reference sequence). The CDR3 DNA sequence: TGTGCCAGCACCTCCCAGGACTCAAACTCTGGGGCCAACGTCCTGACTTTC. This translates into CASTSQDSNSGANVLTF.

This clonotype has a count of ten or more. The chain joins TRBV5-6 to TRBJ2-5; TRBD1 or TRBD2 may be the D gene (6 bases each). The V gene lost 4 bases and the J gene lost 5 bases, with 15 bases spanning the gap. The CDR3 has 14 residues. Germline V gene lookup returns CDR1 SGHDT and CDR2 YYEEEE. This CDR3 is CASSPTGGGETQYF. CDR3 DNA: TGTGCCAGCAGCCCGACAGGAGGAGGGGAGACCCAGTACTTC.

The table lists this clonotype with many counts. The rearrangement uses TRBV11-2 and TRBJ2-7; TRBD1 or TRBD2 may be the D gene (6 bases each). This CDR3 is built from 14 residues. Germline-derived CDR1 and CDR2 are SGHAT and FQNNGV. V gave up 4 bases and J gave up 4 bases, with 14 bases separating them. CDR3 in amino acids: CASSSRGRGYEQYF. DNA of the CDR3: TGTGCCAGCAGCTCTCGGGGGCGCGGGTACGAGCAGTACTTC. Based on the CDR3 plus reference TRBV11-2 and TRBJ2-7, the full variable domain is EAGVAQSPRYKIIEKRQSVAFWCNPISGHATLYWYQQILGQGPKLLIQFQNNGVVDDSQLPKDRFSAERLKGVDSTLKIQPAKLEDSAVYLCASSSRGRGYEQYFGPGTRLTVT.

This clonotype was detected ten times or more. This rearrangement joins TRBV6-2 or TRBV6-3 to TRBJ1-5; possibly TRBD1 for D (6 bases). Germline V gene data show CDR1 as MNHEY and CDR2 as SVGEGT. V was cut by 2 bases and J by 2 bases, with 10 bases left in between. The CDR3 runs to 15 residues. The CDR3 DNA sequence: TGTGCCAGCAGTTACGGGACACTGGGCAATCAGCCCCAGCATTTT. It yields the protein CASSYGTLGNQPQHF.

This clonotype was found many times. The chain is built from TRBV4-1 and TRBJ2-5, with unresolved D. The CDR3 spans 15 residues. Per germline, CDR1 MGHRA and CDR2 YSYEKL. With 0 bases removed from V and 2 bases from J, the gap between germline ends came to 10 bases. CDR3 in amino acids: CASSQDAKRQETQYF. In DNA, the CDR3 is TGCGCCAGCAGCCAAGATGCGAAGCGACAAGAGACCCAGTACTTC.

This clonotype was counted many times. This rearrangement joins TRBV6-1 to TRBJ2-2, with 7 bases identical to TRBD1. The CDR3 runs to 12 residues. Germline V lookup: CDR1 MNHNS, CDR2 SASEGT. The V gene end was trimmed by 10 bases and the J gene end by 3 bases; junction bases not matched to a gene: 2. In nucleotides, the CDR3 is TGTGCCAATACAGGGGACACCGGGGAGCTGTTTTTT. It translates to CANTGDTGELFF.

The chain employs TRBV20-1 and TRBJ1-1; 9 nucleotides line up with TRBD1. The trim removed 5 bases at V and 1 base at J, leaving 11 bases unmatched. Looked up from germline, CDR1 is DFQATT and CDR2 is SNEGSKA (reference sequence). The CDR3 extends over 16 amino acids. CDR3 sequence reads: CSAGTLPGQGNTEAFF. The CDR3 DNA follows: TGCAGTGCTGGCACACTTCCGGGACAGGGGAACACTGAAGCTTTCTTT.

This clonotype occurred many times. This rearrangement joins TRBV10-3 to TRBJ2-5; 8 nucleotides agree with TRBD1. The J segment lost 5 bases and the V segment lost 5 bases, leaving 1 base of the junction unmatched. CDR1 is ENHRY, CDR2 SYGVKD, per germline. The CDR3 spans 12 residues. The CDR3: CAISYRGETQYF. CDR3 DNA: TGTGCCATCAGTTACAGGGGGGAGACCCAGTACTTC.

The rearrangement uses TRBV7-9 and TRBJ2-2, with D unresolved. CDR1 and CDR2 (germline): SEHNR, FQNEAQ (reference sequence). There are 17 residues in the CDR3. Trimming removed 5 bases at V and 5 bases at J, with 21 bases between. CDR3 in DNA: TGTGCCAGCAGCCAAGCTCCAGACCGGCTCGAGACCGGGGAGCTGTTTTTT. This encodes CASSQAPDRLETGELFF.

This clonotype was detected only a few times. The V and J genes are TRBV29-1 and TRBJ1-2; D remains unclear. The CDR3 is made up of 14 amino acids. V gave up 6 bases and J gave up 3 bases, with 17 bases separating them. Germline lookup yields CDR1 SQVTM and CDR2 ANQGSEA. In nucleotides, the CDR3 is TGCAGCGTGACTGTTGTGGGCTTTGACTATGGCTACACCTTC. It encodes CSVTVVGFDYGYTF.

This clonotype was seen a few times. The chain joins TRBV11-2 to TRBJ2-7; the D is unclear. There are 15 residues in the CDR3. Looked up from germline, CDR1 is SGHAT and CDR2 is FQNNGV. Trimming took off 1 base at V and 2 bases at J, with 12 bases between the two ends. CDR3 nucleotide sequence: TGTGCCAGCAGCTTAGCGGGTCCTGACGCCTACGAGCAGTACTTC. The encoded protein is CASSLAGPDAYEQYF.

This clonotype was recorded many times. The V and J genes are TRBV7-6 and TRBJ2-7; D call uncertain. The CDR3 covers 14 residues. The V end lost 5 bases, the J end lost 2 bases, and 13 bases lay between the germline ends. Germline values: CDR1 SGHVS, CDR2 FNYEAQ. The CDR3 is CASSLKTDPYEQYF. The CDR3 nucleotides read TGTGCCAGCAGCCTAAAGACCGATCCCTACGAGCAGTACTTC.

In this sample, this clonotype is medium-sized. This chain connects TRBV30 to TRBJ2-2, with TRBD1 as a possible D gene (6 bases). The ends were cut back, 3 bases at V and 4 bases at J, with 12 bases in the middle. This CDR3 comprises 14 residues. The germline V gene has CDR1 GTSNPN and CDR2 SVGIG (reference sequence). The CDR3 is CAWSLGQPTGELFF. In nucleotides, the CDR3 is TGTGCCTGGAGCCTTGGACAGCCCACCGGGGAGCTGTTTTTT.

A remark on this clonotype: Given a much more abundant clone one base away, this may be a read error. The chain joins TRBV5-1 to TRBJ1-6; TRBD1 agrees at 7 bases. Germline V gene lookup returns CDR1 SGHRS and CDR2 YFSETQ. CDR3 length: 14 residues. DNA of the CDR3: TGCGTCAGCAGCTCGTGGGACAGAAATTCACCCCTCCACTTT. The encoded protein is CVSSSWDRNSPLHF.

Many counts were recorded for this clonotype. The chain links TRBV20-1 to TRBJ1-1, with D perhaps TRBD1 (5 bases). V was clipped by 2 bases and J by 7 bases, with 14 bases between them. Germline assignment: CDR1 DFQATT and CDR2 SNEGSKA (reference sequence). The CDR3 extends over 13 amino acids. CDR3 amino acids: CSARILRDGEAFF. CDR3 coding DNA: TGCAGTGCTAGAATTCTACGGGACGGTGAAGCTTTCTTT.